This T cell receptor beta chain is from a study of tumor and adjacent non-tumor tissue in lung cancer. With regard to this clonotype: Without the conserved terminal phenylalanine or tryptophan, this CDR3 likely stems from a read error.

The library came from three nested PCR rounds adapted from ARM-PCR protocols. TCRdb reprocessed the multiplex PCR reads with MiXCR, giving one entry per CDR3 protein. This repertoire shows 47,000 or so distinct CDR3 sequences, about two thirds found once; its top ten account for approximately 30%. RNA was extracted from bulk tissue without any cell sorting. This non-tumor lung sample came from over 3 cm beyond the tumor edge. The receptor comes from a woman in her 70s with non-small cell lung cancer. The sequencing input was distant non-tumor lung tissue.

The DNA of the CDR3 is TGTGCCAGCAGTAAATTCTACGAGCAGTACTCT. It encodes CASSKFYEQYS. The rearrangement uses TRBV6-5 and TRBJ2-7, with D uncertain. Germline lookup yields CDR1 MNHEY and CDR2 SVGAGI. The CDR3 is made up of 11 amino acids. The germline V and J ends were trimmed by 5 bases and 3 bases, with 5 bases remaining between them.